Sequencing of this T cell receptor beta chain was carried out in a study of long-term antiretroviral therapy in people with HIV. Investigators performed immunoSEQ version v3.0 at survey level. Repertoires were generated with immunoSEQ multiplex PCR, while TCRdb's copy carries only in-frame clones and drops some. The table includes 15,000 or so clones, 85% to 90% detected once. Worth noting for this clone: The target antigen is unknown.

With 5 bases clipped from V and 7 bases from J, the junction kept 6 bases outside the gene matches. Per the germline V gene, CDR1 is SGHVS and CDR2 is FQNEAQ. The CDR3 spans 16 residues. Points from the study as a whole: Information on adherence, resistance and therapy changes was unavailable. Clones that had undergone expansion before ART dominated the repertoire at all time points. Diversity went up after ART and still fell short of transplant donor controls.

This receptor was obtained from a woman in her 30s with HIV. The chain recombines TRBV7-8 with TRBJ2-2; 14 nucleotides align to TRBD2. This material consisted of unsorted PBMCs, taken more than 2.2 years before starting antiretroviral therapy. CDR3 protein: CASSPTSGGAGGELFF. The CDR3 region has the DNA TGTGCCAGCAGCCCGACTAGCGGGGGGGCAGGCGGGGAGCTGTTTTTT.